These T cell receptor beta chains were read from a single sample in a study of T cell responses to AZD1222 COVID-19 vaccine. Generated by immunoSEQ multiplex PCR, the TCRdb table keeps only in-frame clones and is missing some. The sample has approximately 100,000 clones, over 75% seen once. Sample: peripheral blood, taken 28 days after the second AZD1222 dose. Receptors were obtained from an adult who received the AZD1222 COVID-19 vaccine. CDR3s include the opening cysteine and the closing phenylalanine or tryptophan. The D gene is left open where the match is weak. A row's size may be missing; if present it is once, few, many or a size class.

j_gene	abundance	d_gene	v_gene	CDR3aa	CDR3nt
TRBJ2-7	-	TRBD2	TRBV27	CASSGLVGYEQYF	TGTGCCAGCAGTGGACTAGTTGGGTACGAGCAGTACTTC
TRBJ2-7	-	TRBD1	TRBV6-5	CASSRQGENYEQYF	TGTGCCAGCAGCCGACAGGGGGAGAACTACGAGCAGTACTTC
TRBJ1-2	-	-	TRBV6-5	CASSPFRGVDYGYTF	TGTGCCAGCAGCCCCTTCCGGGGGGTTGACTATGGCTACACCTTC
TRBJ2-1	-	-	TRBV11-2	CASSPGGNEQFF	TGTGCCAGCAGCCCGGGTGGTAATGAGCAGTTCTTC
TRBJ2-2	-	-	TRBV5-4	CASSLGRSTGELFF	TGTGCCAGCAGCTTGGGGAGAAGCACCGGGGAGCTGTTTTTT
TRBJ2-7	-	-	TRBV4-2	CASSQDPGSAYEQYF	TGTGCCAGCAGCCAAGATCCCGGGAGCGCCTACGAGCAGTACTTC
TRBJ1-3	-	-	TRBV5-4	CASSLGPQGTEGNTIYF	TGTGCCAGCAGCTTGGGACCCCAGGGGACGGAAGGAAACACCATATATTTT
TRBJ1-5	-	-	TRBV19	CASSIDGGRNQPQHF	TGTGCCAGTAGTATAGATGGGGGGAGGAATCAGCCCCAGCATTTT
TRBJ2-3	-	TRBD1	TRBV2	CASSGGQGGTDTQYF	TGTGCCAGCAGTGGCGGACAGGGGGGCACAGATACGCAGTATTTT
TRBJ1-1	-	-	TRBV30	CAWSVEDWDGEAFF	TGTGCCTGGAGTGTCGAGGATTGGGATGGGGAAGCTTTCTTT
TRBJ2-7	-	TRBD1	TRBV7-3	CASSLGQGIPYEQYF	TGTGCCAGCAGCTTAGGACAGGGAATCCCCTACGAGCAGTACTTC
TRBJ2-5	-	-	TRBV5-1	CASSLKETQYF	TGCGCCAGCAGCTTAAAAGAGACCCAGTACTTC
TRBJ2-1	-	-	TRBV5-6	CASSPPGMQFF	TGTGCCAGCAGCCCGCCTGGGATGCAGTTCTTC
TRBJ1-1	-	TRBD1	TRBV7-9	CASRSGTANTEAFF	TGTGCCAGCAGATCAGGGACAGCTAACACTGAAGCTTTCTTT
TRBJ2-7	-	-	TRBV9	CASSIAGDPMNEQYF	TGTGCCAGCAGCATCGCTGGGGACCCCATGAACGAGCAGTACTTC
TRBJ2-7	few	TRBD1	TRBV7-8	CASSLDPTGIPYEQYF	TGTGCCAGCAGCTTGGACCCGACAGGGATCCCCTACGAGCAGTACTTC
TRBJ2-1	-	-	TRBV7-3	CASSSRTGRVSNEQFF	TGTGCCAGCAGCTCGAGGACGGGCCGGGTTTCCAATGAGCAGTTCTTC
TRBJ2-2	-	-	TRBV7-9	CATLGLGTWNTGELFF	TGTGCCACCCTGGGACTGGGGACGTGGAACACCGGGGAGCTGTTTTTT
TRBJ1-1	-	-	TRBV5-6	CASSLGPMNTEAFF	TGTGCCAGCAGCTTGGGCCCGATGAACACTGAAGCTTTCTTT
TRBJ2-1	-	-	TRBV7-2	CASSLSGATYNEQFF	TGTGCCAGCAGCTTAAGCGGAGCCACCTACAATGAGCAGTTCTTC
TRBJ1-2	few	-	TRBV5-6	CASRSGPGDGYTF	TGTGCCAGCAGGTCGGGCCCTGGGGATGGCTACACCTTC
TRBJ1-1	-	-	TRBV5-1	CASSLAGLLLNTEAFF	TGCGCCAGCAGCTTGGCCGGACTCCTTCTGAACACTGAAGCTTTCTTT
TRBJ2-7	-	TRBD1	TRBV4-3	CASSQDGTGESYEQYF	TGCGCCAGCAGCCAAGACGGGACAGGGGAATCCTACGAGCAGTACTTC
TRBJ1-5	-	-	TRBV7-8	CASSSLTGHSNQPQHF	TGTGCCAGCAGCTCCCTGACAGGTCATAGCAATCAGCCCCAGCATTTT
TRBJ2-7	-	TRBD1	TRBV30	CAWSVGTGYEQYF	TGTGCCTGGAGTGTCGGGACAGGCTACGAGCAGTACTTC
TRBJ1-2	-	-	TRBV19	CASSIEGSYGYTF	TGTGCCAGTAGTATAGAAGGAAGCTATGGCTACACCTTC
TRBJ2-3	-	TRBD2	TRBV3-1/TRBV3-2	CASSQVAGQSTDTQYF	TGTGCCAGCAGCCAAGTAGCGGGGCAGAGCACAGATACGCAGTATTTT
TRBJ2-2	-	TRBD1	TRBV18	CASSPAQQGAGTGELFF	TGTGCCAGCTCACCAGCCCAACAGGGGGCTGGGACCGGGGAGCTGTTTTTT
TRBJ2-3	few	-	TRBV6-4	CASSKQPTGTDTQYF	TGTGCCAGCAGCAAACAGCCCACTGGCACAGATACGCAGTATTTT
TRBJ2-1	-	TRBD1	TRBV27	CASSLGQGARNEQFF	TGTGCCAGCAGTCTGGGACAGGGGGCGCGTAATGAGCAGTTCTTC
TRBJ2-2	few	TRBD1	TRBV5-1	CASSPELTGGWTGELFF	TGCGCCAGCAGCCCCGAATTGACAGGGGGATGGACCGGGGAGCTGTTTTTT
TRBJ1-3	-	-	TRBV27	CASSLTIGDSSGNTIYF	TGTGCCAGCAGTTTAACGATAGGGGACTCCTCTGGAAACACCATATATTTT
TRBJ2-1	-	TRBD1	TRBV28	CASSLGQGFSYNEQFF	TGTGCCAGCAGCCTGGGACAGGGGTTCTCCTACAATGAGCAGTTCTTC
TRBJ2-1	-	TRBD2	TRBV19	CASSRTSGRGSGNEQFF	TGTGCCAGTAGTCGGACTAGCGGGAGAGGGTCGGGTAATGAGCAGTTCTTC
TRBJ2-2	-	-	TRBV18	CASSPAIPPGELFF	TGTGCCAGCTCACCAGCCATCCCCCCCGGGGAGCTGTTTTTT
TRBJ2-5	-	TRBD2	TRBV5-1	CASRASGDQETQYF	TGCGCCAGCAGGGCTAGCGGGGACCAAGAGACCCAGTACTTC
TRBJ2-2	-	-	TRBV12-3/TRBV12-4	CASSLLGAGELFF	TGTGCCAGCAGTCTCCTAGGGGCCGGGGAGCTGTTTTTT
TRBJ2-7	-	TRBD2	TRBV4-1	CASSQLAGVGHEQYF	TGCGCCAGCAGCCAGCTAGCGGGGGTAGGGCACGAGCAGTACTTC
TRBJ1-3	-	-	TRBV5-1	CASSLDQPGNTIYF	TGCGCCAGCAGCTTGGATCAGCCTGGAAACACCATATATTTT
TRBJ1-6	-	-	TRBV25-1	CASKSGTETSPLHF	TGTGCCAGCAAGTCCGGGACCGAAACTTCACCCCTCCACTTT
TRBJ2-7	-	-	TRBV11-2	CASSPGLGVEQYF	TGTGCCAGCAGCCCTGGACTTGGGGTCGAGCAGTACTTC
TRBJ2-7	-	-	TRBV14	CASSSGPYYEQYF	TGTGCCAGCTCCAGCGGCCCGTACTACGAGCAGTACTTC